In its sample, the clone carrying this T cell receptor beta chain was seen once. Antigen: not known. This specimen comes from a study of cytomegalovirus exposure and HLA in healthy donors. PCR was performed using 60 Vbeta and 13 Jbeta primers. Generated by immunoSEQ multiplex PCR, the TCRdb table keeps only in-frame clones and is missing some. The sample shows around 94,000 clones, around 78% of them seen only once. V shed 0 bases and J shed 0 bases, with 17 bases lying between them. This CDR3 has 18 residues. The germline V gene has CDR1 SGHDN and CDR2 FVKESK. Notes on the study in general: An apparent linkage of common viral pathogens to several of the most significant clusters emerged in a later analysis. The only immune exposure information that was available was CMV serostatus. Of the V segments, some could not be distinguished, including TRBV6-2 and TRBV6-3, and were excluded. Later on, an analysis tied 18,000 or so TCR beta sequences to HLA alleles at 0.05 false discovery rate.

The V and J genes are TRBV14 and TRBJ1-1; D gene unclear. The sequencing input was PBMCs. This TCR was sampled from a male donor in good health and CMV-seropositive. The CDR3 reads CASSQDPFTGILNTEAFF. DNA for the CDR3: TGTGCCAGCAGCCAAGACCCCTTTACGGGGATATTGAACACTGAAGCTTTCTTT.